Sequencing of this T cell receptor (beta chain) was carried out in a study of OX40 agonist ivuxolimab in advanced cancers. For this clone: Its antigen is unknown.

Assay used: immunoSEQ multiplex PCR; TCRdb lists only in-frame clones, some missing. Of about 11,000 clones in the sample, approximately 89% were seen once. There are 14 residues in the CDR3. Germline CDR1 is MNHEY and CDR2 is SMNVEV (reference sequence). V was clipped by 7 bases and J by 1 base, with 13 bases between them. Findings and caveats of the study: Dose levels from 0.1 to 3.0 mg/kg saw CD4+ and CD8+ blood T cells expand clonally by week 6.

The sequence was obtained from an adult with an advanced solid tumor such as melanoma, head and neck, liver or kidney cancer. The chain combines TRBV27 with TRBJ2-5; D is possibly TRBD1 (6 bases). Sequencing used CD4+ or CD8+ T cells sorted from blood, obtained in a trial of the OX40 agonist ivuxolimab. DNA of the CDR3: TGTGCCAGCAACGCCCAGGGGTTCCAAGAGACCCAGTACTTC. Its protein product is CASNAQGFQETQYF.